This note documents a single TCR beta chain sequence. There is no known antigen for this receptor. No base quality values were provided; no much bigger clone lies one nucleotide off. Collaborating institutions collected whole blood in K2EDTA tubes following their own protocols. For TCRbeta analysis, collaborators shipped samples as frozen whole blood, isolated PBMCs, or DNA extracted from either of those sample types. TCRbeta CDR3 regions were amplified from genomic DNA using the immunoSEQ Assay, a bias-controlled multiplex PCR. The authors processed their data as follows. The number of nucleated cells in each sample was estimated by amplification of reference gene primers within the assay. Sequence reads were collapsed and filtered to measure the absolute abundance of every unique TCRbeta CDR3 rearrangement. Productive Simpson clonality was computed per sample as the square root of Simpson's diversity index over productive rearrangements. This is the immuneACCESS table as TCRdb keeps it, with only in-frame sequences that have V and J called. A part of the clones is gone; compared with another copy, unresolved V genes explain less than half, and the rest is unexplained. The V and J calls and clone size come from that table; D and trimming were worked out from the DNA. Across this sample there are about 270,000 clones, with 70% to 90% seen only once. Around 2.5% of the sample belongs to the ten largest clones.

This entry comes from a study of blood T cell repertoires in COVID-19 (dated by TCRdb to 2020 to 2022). For context, the study as a whole: Samples covering the acute and convalescent phases of COVID-19 were provided by collaborators in the United States, Italy and Spain. The material from the prospective study consisted of cDNA or gDNA derived from T cells, B-cell-depleted T cells, or PBMCs. Deeply sampled blood TCRbeta repertoires from subjects exposed to, actively infected with, or recovered from COVID-19 were included in the dataset. The repertoires were released in a freely available public database meant as a resource for research on the immune response to SARS-CoV-2. Samples came from the ongoing ImmuneRACE study (first 160 participants) plus 1,254 subjects from 6 global collaborators. Nearly every sample came with metadata listing a de-identified subject ID, COVID-19 status, age in years and sex. Where available, HLA class I and class II types were taken from metadata supplied by the sample provider and were not determined by assay-based typing.

The paper as a whole reports these results and caveats: The amount of clinical and demographic metadata varied by source and participant and was provided uncurated.

The CDR3 starts with the cysteine, ends with the phenylalanine, and has 17 residues. This entry keeps only the CDR3 DNA: 51 bases, framed from base 1. CDR1 and CDR2 were assigned from the germline V gene as MGHRA and YSYEKL. V trim: 4 bases; J trim: 2 bases; unmatched bases: 14. Here the chain combines TRBV4-1 and TRBJ2-7, with 7 junctional bases fitting TRBD2. The TCR sequence derives from a woman aged 45-60 years with acute or convalescent COVID-19. Sample: peripheral blood. The DNA sequence is as follows: TGCGCCAGCAGCCGCACGTGGGGGGACGGGAGGCCCTACGAGCAGTACTTC. Translated, this gives CASSRTWGDGRPYEQYF.